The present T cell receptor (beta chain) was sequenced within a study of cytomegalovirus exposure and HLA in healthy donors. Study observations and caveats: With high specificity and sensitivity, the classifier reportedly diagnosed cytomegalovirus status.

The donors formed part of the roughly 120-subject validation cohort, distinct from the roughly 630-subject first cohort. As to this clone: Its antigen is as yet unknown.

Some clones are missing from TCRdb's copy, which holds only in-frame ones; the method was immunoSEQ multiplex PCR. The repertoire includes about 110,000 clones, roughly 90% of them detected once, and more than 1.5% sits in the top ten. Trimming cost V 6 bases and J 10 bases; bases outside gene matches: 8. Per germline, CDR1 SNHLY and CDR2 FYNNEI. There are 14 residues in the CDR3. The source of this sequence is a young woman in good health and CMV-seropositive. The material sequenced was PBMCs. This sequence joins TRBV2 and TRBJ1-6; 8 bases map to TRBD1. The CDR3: CASRADRGGSPLHF. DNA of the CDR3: TGTGCCAGCAGGGCAGACAGGGGCGGATCACCCCTCCACTTT.